The sequence of this TCR beta chain was determined in a study of persistence of HIV-infected CD4 T cells. About this clone: No antigen is known for it.

Study findings and constraints: Within sorted populations, more oligoclonal TCRs accompanied more oligoclonal proviruses. The rare CMV-responding cells with HIV-1 proviruses were not separately TCR-sequenced. TCRbeta richness was lower in CMV- and Gag-responding cells than in anti-CD3/anti-CD28-responding cells. Degenerate expanded CDR3beta sequences were enriched among CMV- and Gag-responding cells.

There are 14 residues in the CDR3. With 3 bases clipped from V and 4 bases from J, the junction kept 4 bases outside the gene matches. Germline-derived CDR1 and CDR2 are KGHDR and SFDVKD. Overlapping HIV-1 Gag 15-mer peptides at approximately 0.91 ug per peptide per mL were used. CD40L/CD69 double-negative CD45RO-high memory CD4+ T cells were collected. The libraries were made with immunoSEQ version 4 in survey mode. Using immunoSEQ multiplex PCR, the repertoire was profiled, and TCRdb retains in-frame clones only, with some absent. The table shows about 36,000 clones, with 80% to 85% occurring only once.

The chain employs TRBV24-1 and TRBJ2-5; the match to TRBD1 covers 7 bases. This TCR was recovered from an adult with HIV. The donor label of this sample is uncertain. The specimen comprised cultured CD4+ T cells from PBMCs, sampled from a patient who received antiretroviral therapy. As DNA, the CDR3 is TGTGCCACCAGTGATACAGGGGTGGGAGAGACCCAGTACTTC. It codes for CATSDTGVGETQYF.